This T cell receptor (beta chain) comes out of a study of cytomegalovirus exposure and HLA in healthy donors. Study summary: Unique TCRs from HLA-typed donors, 70 million to 100 million of them, were held in an early data release.

This clone was found once. Its antigen is not identified. Germline-derived CDR1 and CDR2 are LNHNV and YYDKDF (reference sequence). V lost 0 bases, J lost 9 bases, and 6 bases stayed unmatched. The CDR3 has 15 amino acids. Nominal health characterized the donors when sampled, though unrecorded immune exposures were likely. Study results and caveats: In a later analysis, productive TCRs from donors in an Asian-associated ancestry cluster reportedly carried fewer N-insertions than the cohort mean. Clonal expansion was found to be greater in HLA-associated TCR beta chains than in equally common others in a later analysis.

This PCR relied on a set of 60 Vbeta primers and 13 Jbeta primers. The repertoire was sequenced with immunoSEQ multiplex PCR; TCRdb's copy has only in-frame clones and lacks some. The sample carries some 110,000 clones, around 64% recorded once. This sequence originates from a woman in her 30s in good health and CMV-seronegative. The specimen was PBMCs. The chain has TRBV15 and TRBJ2-1; 9 nucleotides match TRBD1. The CDR3 sequence: CATSRERDRECEQFF. The CDR3 nucleotides are TGTGCCACCAGCAGAGAAAGGGACAGGGAGTGTGAGCAGTTCTTC.